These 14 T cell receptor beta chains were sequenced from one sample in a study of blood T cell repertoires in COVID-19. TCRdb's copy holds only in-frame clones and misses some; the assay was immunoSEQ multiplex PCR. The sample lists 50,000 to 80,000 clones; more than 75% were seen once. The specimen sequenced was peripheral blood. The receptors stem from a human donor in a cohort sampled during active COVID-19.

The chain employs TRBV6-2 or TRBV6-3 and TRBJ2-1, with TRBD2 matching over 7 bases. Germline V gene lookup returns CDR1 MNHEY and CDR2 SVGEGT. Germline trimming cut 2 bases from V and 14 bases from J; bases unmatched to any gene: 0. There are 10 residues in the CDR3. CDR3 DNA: TGTGCCAGCAGTTACCGGGAGGAGTTCTTC. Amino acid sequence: CASSYREEFF.

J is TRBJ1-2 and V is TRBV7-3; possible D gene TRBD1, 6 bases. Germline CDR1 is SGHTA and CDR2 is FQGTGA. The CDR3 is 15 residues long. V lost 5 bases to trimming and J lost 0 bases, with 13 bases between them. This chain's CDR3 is CASSPTGQTNYGYTF. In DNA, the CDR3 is TGTGCCAGCAGCCCGACAGGACAGACTAACTATGGCTACACCTTC.

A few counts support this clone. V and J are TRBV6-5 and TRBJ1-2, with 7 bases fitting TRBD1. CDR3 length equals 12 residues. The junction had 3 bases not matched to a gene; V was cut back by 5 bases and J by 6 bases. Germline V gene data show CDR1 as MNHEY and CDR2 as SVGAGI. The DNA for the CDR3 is TGTGCCAGCAGTAGACAGGGTGATGGCTACACCTTC. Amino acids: CASSRQGDGYTF.

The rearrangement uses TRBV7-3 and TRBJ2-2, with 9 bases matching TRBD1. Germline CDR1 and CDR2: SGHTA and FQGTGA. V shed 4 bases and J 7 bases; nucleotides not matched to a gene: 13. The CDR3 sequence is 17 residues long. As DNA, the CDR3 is TGTGCCAGCAGCTCAATACCGGGACAGGGTTTAGGCGGGGAGCTGTTTTTT. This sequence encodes CASSSIPGQGLGGELFF. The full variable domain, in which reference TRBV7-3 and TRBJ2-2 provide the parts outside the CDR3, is GAGVSQTPSNKVTEKGKYVELRCDPISGHTALYWYRQSLGQGPEFLIYFQGTGAADDSGLPNDRFFAVRPEGSVSTLKIQRTERGDSAVYLCASSSIPGQGLGGELFFGEGSRLTVL.

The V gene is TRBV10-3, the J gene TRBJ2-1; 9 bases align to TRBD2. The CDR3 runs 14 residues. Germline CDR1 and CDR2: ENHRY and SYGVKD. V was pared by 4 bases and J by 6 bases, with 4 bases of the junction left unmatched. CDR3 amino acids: CAISGGGAANEQFF. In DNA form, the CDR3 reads TGTGCCATCAGTGGCGGGGGGGCCGCCAATGAGCAGTTCTTC.

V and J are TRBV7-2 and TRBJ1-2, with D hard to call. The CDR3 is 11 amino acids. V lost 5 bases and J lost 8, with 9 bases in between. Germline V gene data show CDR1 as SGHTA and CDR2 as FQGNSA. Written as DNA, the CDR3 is TGTGCCAGCAGCCTCACAGAAGGCTACACCTTC. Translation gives CASSLTEGYTF. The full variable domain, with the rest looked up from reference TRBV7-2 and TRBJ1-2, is GAGVSQSPSNKVTEKGKDVELRCDPISGHTALYWYRQSLGQGLEFLIYFQGNSAPDKSGLPSDRFSAERTGGSVSTLTIQRTQQEDSAVYLCASSLTEGYTFGSGTRLTVV.

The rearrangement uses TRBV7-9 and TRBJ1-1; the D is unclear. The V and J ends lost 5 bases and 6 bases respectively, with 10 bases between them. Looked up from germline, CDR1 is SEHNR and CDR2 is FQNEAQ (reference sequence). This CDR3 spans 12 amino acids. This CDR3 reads CASSPMRSEAFF. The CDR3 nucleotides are TGTGCCAGCAGCCCCATGAGGTCTGAAGCTTTCTTT.

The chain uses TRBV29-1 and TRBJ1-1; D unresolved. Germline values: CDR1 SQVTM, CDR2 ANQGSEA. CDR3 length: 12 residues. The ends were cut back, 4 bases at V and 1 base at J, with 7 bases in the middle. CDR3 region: CSVAWRNTEAFF. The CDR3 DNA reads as TGCAGCGTTGCTTGGAGGAACACTGAAGCTTTCTTT.

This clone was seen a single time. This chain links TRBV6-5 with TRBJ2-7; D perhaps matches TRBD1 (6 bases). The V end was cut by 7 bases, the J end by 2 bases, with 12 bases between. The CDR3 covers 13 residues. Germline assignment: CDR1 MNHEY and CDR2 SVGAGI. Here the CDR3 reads CASTLGQAYEQYF. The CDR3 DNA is TGTGCCAGCACCTTGGGACAAGCCTACGAGCAGTACTTC.

CDR3 nucleotide sequence: TGTGCCAGCAGCCCCGGGTACGAGCAGTACTTC. Its protein is CASSPGYEQYF. The rearrangement uses TRBV12-3 or TRBV12-4 and TRBJ2-7, with no clear D. V lost 6 bases and J lost 4, with 7 bases in between. The CDR3 is made up of 11 amino acids.

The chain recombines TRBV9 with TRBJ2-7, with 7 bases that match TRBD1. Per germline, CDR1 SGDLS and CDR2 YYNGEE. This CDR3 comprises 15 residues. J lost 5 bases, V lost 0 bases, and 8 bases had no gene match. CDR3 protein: CASSVAPDRANEQYF. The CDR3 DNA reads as TGTGCCAGCAGCGTAGCTCCAGACAGGGCCAACGAGCAGTACTTC. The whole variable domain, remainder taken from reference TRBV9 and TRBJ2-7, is DSGVTQTPKHLITATGQRVTLRCSPRSGDLSVYWYQQSLDQGLQFLIQYYNGEERAKGNILERFSAQQFPDLHSELNLSSLELGDSALYFCASSVAPDRANEQYFGPGTRLTVT.

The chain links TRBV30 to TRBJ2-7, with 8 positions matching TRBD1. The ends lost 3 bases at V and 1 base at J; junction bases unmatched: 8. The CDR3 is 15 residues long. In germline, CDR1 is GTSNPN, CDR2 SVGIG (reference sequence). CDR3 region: CAWRRTGWLSYEQYF. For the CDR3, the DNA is TGTGCCTGGAGGCGGACAGGGTGGTTGTCCTACGAGCAGTACTTC.

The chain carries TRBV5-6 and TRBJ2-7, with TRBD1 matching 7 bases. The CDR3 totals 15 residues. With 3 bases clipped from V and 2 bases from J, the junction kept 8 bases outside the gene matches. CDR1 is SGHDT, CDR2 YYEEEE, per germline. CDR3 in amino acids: CASSSLDRFPYEQYF. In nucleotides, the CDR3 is TGTGCCAGCAGCTCTCTGGACAGGTTTCCCTACGAGCAGTACTTC.

CDR3 residues: CASSFGALAGGGPTDTQYF. The CDR3 coding sequence is TGTGCCAGCAGCTTCGGCGCTCTAGCGGGGGGGGGTCCCACAGATACGCAGTATTTT. The V and J genes are TRBV11-3 and TRBJ2-3; 12 bases are a match to TRBD2. Germline V CDR1 and CDR2: SGHNT, YENEEA. The CDR3 spans 19 residues. V shed 3 bases, J shed 2 bases, and the junction held 12 bases outside the gene matches.